This passage covers 27 T cell receptor beta chains from one sample sequenced in a study of T cells in Graves' hyperthyroidism and ophthalmopathy. RNA transcripts yielded amplified TCR beta CDR3 regions. HTBI primers were used for first-round RT-PCR of the TCR CDR3. TCRdb re-called the multiplex PCR reads with MiXCR, one entry per CDR3 protein. Of about 720,000 distinct CDR3 sequences listed, roughly 20% were seen once; the top ten hold 16%. Source material: blood. These receptors all come from a woman aged 45 to 65 with Graves' hyperthyroidism that later progressed to Graves' ophthalmopathy.

This clonotype has a handful of counts. The genes are TRBV5-5 and TRBJ1-1; the D gene is possibly TRBD1 (5 bases). The CDR3 spans 13 residues. Germline CDR1 is SGHKS and CDR2 is YYEKEE (reference sequence). Trimming removed 6 bases at V and 4 bases at J, with 13 bases between. The DNA for the CDR3 is TGTGCCAGCAAGTTGTTCGGGGGCACTGAAGCTTTCTTT. This codes for CASKLFGGTEAFF.

This clonotype showed up many times. The rearrangement links TRBV30 to TRBJ1-2; the D is unclear. In germline, CDR1 is GTSNPN, CDR2 SVGIG (reference sequence). Trimming removed 0 bases at V and 4 bases at J, with 9 bases between. This CDR3 has 13 amino acids. CDR3: CAWSVRKGYGYTF. The CDR3 DNA reads TGTGCCTGGAGTGTACGCAAGGGCTATGGCTACACCTTC.

The chain couples TRBV20-1 to TRBJ2-2, with 7 bases aligning to TRBD2. This CDR3 has 14 residues. Germline V gives CDR1 DFQATT, CDR2 SNEGSKA (reference sequence). Trimming removed 4 bases from V and 2 bases from J; junction bases left unmatched: 4. The CDR3 protein is CSATGGINTGELFF. The CDR3 DNA follows: TGCAGTGCTACCGGGGGGATTAACACCGGGGAGCTGTTTTTT.

This clonotype was counted many times. The junction departs from the called germline gene at one end, perhaps through a read error. The genes are TRBV3-1 and TRBJ2-7; 8 positions agree with TRBD1. Germline V gene lookup returns CDR1 LGHDT and CDR2 YNNKEL (reference sequence). This CDR3 spans 14 amino acids. CDR3 region: CASSQGQGPYEQYF. The CDR3 DNA reads as TGCGCCAGCAGCCAAGGACAGGGACCCTACGAGCAGTACTTC.

Only a few counts were recorded for this clonotype. V usage is TRBV27 and J usage is TRBJ1-1, with 8 bases matching TRBD1. CDR3 size: 15 residues. Germline CDR1 is MNHEY and CDR2 is SMNVEV (reference sequence). The trim removed 6 bases at V and 0 bases at J, leaving 6 bases unmatched. The CDR3 protein is CASRPGQGLNTEAFF. As DNA, the CDR3 is TGTGCCAGCAGGCCAGGACAGGGATTGAACACTGAAGCTTTCTTT.

This clonotype has only a few counts. The rearrangement links TRBV5-1 to TRBJ2-1; 12 nucleotides line up with TRBD2. This CDR3 contains 16 residues. The V segment lost 4 bases and the J segment 11 bases; nucleotides outside the gene matches: 13. Germline loops: CDR1 SGHRS, CDR2 YFSETQ. CDR3 sequence reads: CASSAILAGGENKQFF. In DNA, the CDR3 is TGCGCCAGCAGCGCTATTCTAGCGGGGGGGGAAAATAAGCAGTTCTTC.

V gene TRBV7-9 combines with J gene TRBJ1-3; 10 positions agree with TRBD1. The germline V gene encodes CDR1 SEHNR and CDR2 FQNEAQ (reference sequence). The CDR3 covers 21 residues. The trim removed 5 bases at V and 0 bases at J, leaving 19 bases unmatched. This chain's CDR3 is CASSPPNTDRGRLSSGNTIYF. For the CDR3, the DNA is TGTGCCAGCAGCCCCCCAAACACCGACAGGGGGCGACTTTCCTCTGGAAACACCATATATTTT.

This clonotype was observed a handful of times. The J gene is TRBJ1-4, the V gene TRBV5-1, with TRBD1 as a possible D gene (5 bases). The CDR3 sequence is 16 residues long. Trimming took off 5 bases at V and 0 bases at J, with 14 bases between the two ends. The germline gives CDR1 SGHRS, CDR2 YFSETQ. The CDR3 here is CASSRQSLATNEKLFF. CDR3 coding DNA: TGCGCCAGCAGTCGACAGTCACTCGCAACTAATGAAAAACTGTTTTTT.

This clonotype was recorded at least ten times. The chain employs TRBV20-1 and TRBJ1-1, with D possibly being TRBD1 (6 bases). The CDR3 consists of 13 residues. Deletions cut 8 bases from V and 3 bases from J, with 16 bases between. In germline, CDR1 is DFQATT, CDR2 SNEGSKA (reference sequence). CDR3 residues: CSPRGWGDTEAFF. The CDR3 bases are TGCAGTCCCAGGGGATGGGGTGACACTGAAGCTTTCTTT.

As for this clonotype: One base away lies a much larger clone, so this may be a sequencing read error. V and J are TRBV28 and TRBJ2-2; D is uncertain. This CDR3 contains 16 residues. Germline lookup yields CDR1 MDHEN and CDR2 SYDVKM. CDR3 bases: TGTGCCTGCAGTCCTCCCCGCAGCGCGAACACCGGGGAGCTGTTTTTT. This codes for CACSPPRSANTGELFF.

In its sample, this clonotype was seen a few times. The CDR3 spells CASCRRPNTGELFF. CDR3 DNA: TGTGCCAGCTGCAGGAGACCGAACACCGGGGAGCTGTTTTTT. The V gene is TRBV6-1, the J gene TRBJ2-2; D gene uncertain. V was pared by 8 bases and J by 0 bases, with 10 bases between. There are 14 residues in the CDR3. CDR1 MNHNS and CDR2 SASEGT come from the germline V gene.

The chain links TRBV27 to TRBJ1-6; possible D gene TRBD1, 6 bases. Germline CDR1 MNHEY, CDR2 SMNVEV (reference sequence). The CDR3 runs 14 residues. V shed 8 bases and J shed 8 bases, with 16 bases lying between them. CDR3 loop: CASGETGLDSPLHF. CDR3 coding DNA: TGTGCCAGCGGTGAGACAGGCCTAGATTCACCCCTCCACTTT.

The chain links TRBV10-2 to TRBJ2-7; D ambiguous. Trimming shortened V by 0 bases and J by 2 bases, and 2 bases separated the two germline ends. Germline assignment: CDR1 WSHSY and CDR2 SAAADI. The CDR3 loop spans 12 amino acids. The CDR3 is CASSESAYEQYF. The CDR3 bases are TGCGCCAGCAGTGAGTCCGCCTACGAGCAGTACTTC.

The rearrangement uses TRBV20-1 and TRBJ2-3, with 16 bases fitting TRBD2. The CDR3 covers 20 residues. The germline gives CDR1 DFQATT, CDR2 SNEGSKA (reference sequence). J was trimmed by 4 bases and V by 3 bases; bases with no gene match: 16. CDR3 DNA sequence: TGCAGTGCTAGGCGACCTCCGGGACTAGCGGGGGGGCCCGGGGCAGATACGCAGTATTTT. It codes for CSARRPPGLAGGPGADTQYF.

This clonotype was counted ten times or more. This chain uses TRBV11-2 with TRBJ1-2, with no clear D. The germline V gene has CDR1 SGHAT and CDR2 FQNNGV. Trimming cost V 0 bases and J 4 bases, with 12 bases left between them. The CDR3 sequence is 15 residues long. The CDR3 bases are TGTGCCAGCAGCTTAGATGGCCTTTCAAGCTATGGCTACACCTTC. Amino acid sequence: CASSLDGLSSYGYTF.

This clonotype was seen only a few times. This chain connects TRBV20-1 to TRBJ1-2; D gene unclear. From germline, CDR1 is DFQATT and CDR2 SNEGSKA (reference sequence). Trimming pared 0 bases from V and 0 bases from J, leaving 11 bases between. The CDR3 length is 15 residues. The CDR3 is CSARERTSANYGYTF. The CDR3 DNA follows: TGCAGTGCTAGAGAACGGACCAGCGCTAACTATGGCTACACCTTC.

The J gene is TRBJ2-2, the V gene TRBV24-1; a weak D match, TRBD2 (6 bases). V dropped 1 base and J dropped 5 bases, with 13 bases sitting between them. Germline CDR1 is KGHDR and CDR2 is SFDVKD. CDR3 length: 16 amino acids. The CDR3, as DNA: TGTGCCACCAGTGATTTTTGGGGGGTAGGGACCGGGGAGCTGTTTTTT. It specifies CATSDFWGVGTGELFF.

This clonotype was seen only a few times. The chain combines TRBV10-2 with TRBJ1-6, with D maybe TRBD1 (5 bases). Trimming shortened V by 4 bases and J by 7 bases, and 8 bases separated the two germline ends. This CDR3 spans 13 amino acids. Germline V gene lookup returns CDR1 WSHSY and CDR2 SAAADI. CDR3 sequence (DNA): TGCGCCAGCAGTGTGAGGGACAATTCACCCCTCCACTTT. Its translation is CASSVRDNSPLHF.

This clonotype was found a few times. The V and J genes are TRBV27 and TRBJ1-6, with unresolved D. CDR1 MNHEY and CDR2 SMNVEV come from the germline V gene (reference sequence). The CDR3 has 14 residues. Trimming removed 0 bases at V and 5 bases at J, with 5 bases between. In DNA form, the CDR3 reads TGTGCCAGCAGTTTATCACCGAATAATTCACCCCTCCACTTT. Residues: CASSLSPNNSPLHF.

The rearrangement joins TRBV20-1 to TRBJ1-1, with TRBD1 matching 10 bases. Germline V CDR1 and CDR2: DFQATT, SNEGSKA (reference sequence). Trimming removed 4 bases from V and 7 bases from J; junction bases left unmatched: 15. This CDR3 spans 16 amino acids. This CDR3 is CSANQWTGGLSGEAFF. DNA for the CDR3: TGCAGTGCTAACCAGTGGACAGGGGGTTTGTCGGGTGAAGCTTTCTTT.

The chain carries TRBV7-9 and TRBJ2-2; a possible D gene is TRBD1 (5 bases). Trimming left V 4 bases short and J 3 bases short, with 12 bases between. The germline V gene has CDR1 SEHNR and CDR2 FQNEAQ (reference sequence). The CDR3 loop spans 15 amino acids. CDR3 in DNA: TGTGCCAGCAGCTGGGGCCCCGAGGACACCGGGGAGCTGTTTTTT. Amino acids: CASSWGPEDTGELFF.

This clonotype came up many times. V gene TRBV12-5 combines with J gene TRBJ1-1; D gene uncertain. Per the germline V gene, CDR1 is LGHNT and CDR2 is FRNRAP. Trimming removed 3 bases from V and 5 bases from J, with 19 bases in between. The CDR3 extends over 16 amino acids. As DNA, the CDR3 is TGTGCTAGTGGTTTTTTCGAGCGGACGGGTCGGACTGAAGCTTTCTTT. Translating gives CASGFFERTGRTEAFF.

This clonotype was detected a few times. The V call is TRBV7-9, the J call TRBJ2-3; the D is unclear. The CDR3 contains 18 residues. The V end was cut by 3 bases, the J end by 0 bases, with 19 bases between. Germline-derived CDR1 and CDR2 are SEHNR and FQNEAQ (reference sequence). CDR3 sequence reads: CASSLFGVEVLSTDTQYF. CDR3 coding DNA: TGTGCCAGCAGCTTGTTCGGCGTCGAGGTCCTCAGCACAGATACGCAGTATTTT. The variable domain in full, with the rest retrieved from reference TRBV7-9 and TRBJ2-3, is DTGVSQNPRHKITKRGQNVTFRCDPISEHNRLYWYRQTLGQGPEFLTYFQNEAQLEKSRLLSDRFSAERPKGSFSTLEIQRTEQGDSAMYLCASSLFGVEVLSTDTQYFGPGTRLTVL.

This clonotype occurred a few times. The gene calls are TRBV7-8 and TRBJ2-6; D is undetermined. V lost 4 bases and J 0 bases, leaving 4 bases between the germline ends. Germline CDR1 SGHVS, CDR2 FQNEAQ. The CDR3 length is 14 residues. The CDR3 DNA is TGTGCCAGCAGCTCCCGCTCTGGGGCCAACGTCCTGACTTTC. It encodes CASSSRSGANVLTF.

The CDR3 reads CASSPGEPQHF. The CDR3 nucleotides read TGTGCCAGCAGCCCCGGGGAGCCCCAGCATTTT. This chain connects TRBV6-1 to TRBJ1-5; D gene ambiguous. V lost 6 bases to trimming and J lost 8 bases, with 8 bases between them. CDR3 length: 11 residues. Per germline, CDR1 MNHNS and CDR2 SASEGT.

There are a few counts of this clonotype. This chain connects TRBV6-6 to TRBJ1-5; D gene ambiguous. Germline V gene data show CDR1 as MNHNY and CDR2 as SVGAGI (reference sequence). The CDR3 has 19 amino acids. V lost 1 base to trimming and J lost 0 bases, with 19 bases between them. The CDR3 loop reads CASSYWPFDMFDSNQPQHF. The CDR3 DNA is TGTGCCAGCAGTTACTGGCCTTTTGATATGTTCGATAGCAATCAGCCCCAGCATTTT.

This clonotype was recorded many times. The CDR3 loop reads CASSDADRAVGYTF. The CDR3 coding sequence is TGTGCCAGCAGTGACGCGGACAGGGCTGTTGGCTACACCTTC. V usage is TRBV2 and J usage is TRBJ1-2; 8 bases line up with TRBD1. Germline trimming cut 3 bases from V and 7 bases from J; bases unmatched to any gene: 7. Looked up from germline, CDR1 is SNHLY and CDR2 is FYNNEI. The CDR3 is 14 amino acids.